This T cell receptor (beta chain) was profiled in a study of T cells in localized non-small cell lung cancer. Study-level findings and limits: Adjacent lung held a median roughly 56 of the top 100 tumor clones.

Sequencing used immunoSEQ multiplex PCR; TCRdb keeps in-frame clones, though not all of them. This sample has about 74,000 clones; 65% to 85% occur once, and the top ten carry 1.3%. With V trimmed by 2 bases and J by 1 base, 4 bases remained unmatched. Per the germline V gene, CDR1 is SGHRS and CDR2 is YFSETQ. This CDR3 region has 15 residues. As to this clone: Its antigen is undetermined.

The sample was peripheral blood, taken before any cancer treatment. This receptor was identified in a female donor older than 55 with stage I lung adenocarcinoma. The chain has TRBV5-1 and TRBJ2-5, with TRBD1 matching over 8 bases. The DNA for the CDR3 is TGCGCCAGCAGCTTTTCAGGGGGCTTCCAAGAGACCCAGTACTTC. Translating it yields CASSFSGGFQETQYF.